One sample yielded the 13 T cell receptor beta chains listed below, sequenced in a study of T cells expressing NK-cell markers. TCRdb reprocessed the 5' RACE reads; each CDR3 protein has one entry and no DNA is given. The sample has about 260,000 distinct CDR3 sequences; the top ten hold around 3.9%. Sequencing was done on a sample of blood T cells: a sorted CD56 or NKG2C T cell subset, CD4+ or CD8+ T cells, or bulk PBMC T cells (not recorded which). These receptors all stem from a woman aged 18 to 75 in good health.

The chain uses TRBV4-3 and TRBJ1-3. Germline V lookup: CDR1 LGHNA, CDR2 YSLEER. The CDR3 is 16 amino acids. The CDR3 loop reads CASSQDSGGEGNTIYF.

This rearrangement joins TRBV20-1 to TRBJ2-7; TCRdb designates TRBD1, a call that cannot be tested without DNA. Germline CDR1 and CDR2: DFQATT and SNEGSKA (reference sequence). The CDR3 length is 15 residues. The CDR3 here is CSARDPLDTSYEQYF.

This sequence joins TRBV29-1 and TRBJ2-7; absent DNA, TCRdb's TRBD1 call cannot be checked. The CDR3 is made up of 13 amino acids. Germline V gene sequence: CDR1 SQVTM, CDR2 ANQGSEA. CDR3: CSAGHPEDDEQYF.

The rearrangement links TRBV29-1 to TRBJ2-4; there is no DNA to check the TCRdb D call of TRBD2. CDR3 size: 15 residues. CDR1 SQVTM and CDR2 ANQGSEA come from the germline V gene. The chain's CDR3 is CSVLGTSGSRDIQYF.

The chain links TRBV6-1 to TRBJ1-3. Germline V gives CDR1 MNHNS, CDR2 SASEGT. This CDR3 contains 14 residues. The CDR3 here is CASSRADSGNTIYF.

V is TRBV12-3 or TRBV12-4 and J is TRBJ1-1; the TRBD1 assignment by TCRdb is unverifiable without DNA. The CDR3 consists of 14 residues. CDR3: CASSVTGMNTEAFF.

The chain couples TRBV4-3 to TRBJ1-6; TCRdb's D call of TRBD1 is untestable without DNA. The CDR3 consists of 15 residues. The germline gives CDR1 LGHNA, CDR2 YSLEER. CDR3 loop: CASSQVRDLNSPLHF.

The rearrangement links TRBV6-2 or TRBV6-3 to TRBJ2-1; TCRdb's D call of TRBD2 is untestable without DNA. This CDR3 comprises 18 residues. The germline CDR1 and CDR2 sequences are MNHEY and SVGEGT. The CDR3 sequence is CASSYSPSAGGIYNEQFF.

The chain carries TRBV7-9 and TRBJ1-1; the D gene TCRdb calls, TRBD1, cannot be checked with no DNA. This CDR3 spans 12 amino acids. Germline V gene lookup returns CDR1 SEHNR and CDR2 FQNEAQ (reference sequence). The CDR3 loop is CASSQTVTEAFF.

The chain uses TRBV20-1 and TRBJ2-1; TCRdb names TRBD1, which stays unverified in the absence of DNA. CDR3 size: 15 residues. Germline V CDR1 and CDR2: DFQATT, SNEGSKA (reference sequence). The CDR3 sequence is CSAPRQGASYNEQFF.

The V call is TRBV20-1, the J call TRBJ1-5. The length of the CDR3 is 13 residues. Germline CDR1 is DFQATT and CDR2 is SNEGSKA (reference sequence). The CDR3 sequence is CSAWTIVDQPQHF.

The chain uses TRBV3-1 and TRBJ1-6. The CDR3 length is 15 residues. Germline V CDR1 and CDR2: LGHDT, YNNKEL (reference sequence). This chain's CDR3 is CASSQDLRYNSPLHF. Based on the CDR3 plus reference TRBV3-1 and TRBJ1-6, the full variable domain is DTAVSQTPKYLVTQMGNDKSIKCEQNLGHDTMYWYKQDSKKFLKIMFSYNNKELIINETVPNRFSPKSPDKAHLNLHINSLELGDSAVYFCASSQDLRYNSPLHFGNGTRLTVT.

The genes are TRBV20-1 and TRBJ1-5; TCRdb names TRBD1, which stays unverified in the absence of DNA. Per the germline V gene, CDR1 is DFQATT and CDR2 is SNEGSKA (reference sequence). The CDR3 has 15 amino acids. The CDR3 sequence: CSASEDIPSNQPQHF.